The 29 T cell receptor beta chains reported below all come from one sample, sequenced in a study of T cell responses to AZD1222 COVID-19 vaccine. Sequencing was performed with immunoSEQ multiplex PCR; in TCRdb, only in-frame clones are kept and a portion is missing. The sample contains 140,000 or so clones, 88% of which appear only once. The source was peripheral blood, collected 28 days after the second AZD1222 dose. The receptors derive from an adult who received the AZD1222 COVID-19 vaccine.

The chain has TRBV30 and TRBJ1-2, with D perhaps TRBD1 (6 bases). The germline V gene encodes CDR1 GTSNPN and CDR2 SVGIG (reference sequence). There are 13 residues in the CDR3. With 8 bases removed from V and 8 bases from J, the gap between germline ends came to 21 bases. The CDR3 loop reads CAGTLGGHLGYTF. DNA for the CDR3: TGTGCCGGGACCCTAGGGGGGCATCTGGGCTACACCTTC.

The rearrangement links TRBV19 to TRBJ2-6; 9 positions match TRBD1. Germline CDR1 LNHDA, CDR2 SQIVND (reference sequence). This CDR3 contains 17 residues. Trimming took 6 bases from V and 0 from J; bases not matched to a gene: 6. The CDR3 region is CASRGDRVLSGANVLTF. CDR3 sequence (DNA): TGTGCCAGTAGGGGGGACAGGGTACTCTCTGGGGCCAACGTCCTGACTTTC.

This sequence joins TRBV7-2 and TRBJ1-1; tentatively, D is TRBD1 (5 bases). The V and J ends lost 1 base and 5 bases respectively, with 14 bases between them. Germline values: CDR1 SGHTA, CDR2 FQGNSA. The CDR3 runs 15 residues. The CDR3 region has the DNA TGTGCCAGCAGCTTAGGCCTCCCAGGGCGAACTGAAGCTTTCTTT. It encodes CASSLGLPGRTEAFF.

The chain recombines TRBV18 with TRBJ2-7; 8 positions agree with TRBD1. CDR3 length: 15 residues. The V and J ends lost 4 bases and 4 bases, in that order; junction bases with no gene match: 9. Germline V gene lookup returns CDR1 KGHSH and CDR2 LQKENI. Written as DNA, the CDR3 is TGTGCCAGCTCACTAAATACCGGGACAGGATACGAGCAGTACTTC. Translated: CASSLNTGTGYEQYF.

The rearrangement uses TRBV18 and TRBJ2-7; D might be TRBD1 (6 bases). V dropped 3 bases and J dropped 0 bases, with 9 bases sitting between them. From germline, CDR1 is KGHSH and CDR2 LQKENI. CDR3 length: 14 amino acids. The CDR3 sequence is CASSPTGNSYEQYF. DNA of the CDR3: TGTGCCAGCTCACCGACAGGAAACTCCTACGAGCAGTACTTC.

This rearrangement joins TRBV4-1 to TRBJ2-7; 10 nucleotides match TRBD2. The ends lost 6 bases at V and 2 bases at J; junction bases unmatched: 7. CDR3 length: 15 residues. The germline CDR1 and CDR2 sequences are MGHRA and YSYEKL. The CDR3 nucleotides are TGCGCCAGCAGGGTTCTAGCGGGGGCCCCCTACGAGCAGTACTTC. This codes for CASRVLAGAPYEQYF.

This sequence joins TRBV12-5 and TRBJ2-2; no definite D call. V lost 2 bases to trimming and J lost 1 base, with 8 bases between them. The CDR3 length is 15 residues. The germline gives CDR1 LGHNT, CDR2 FRNRAP. The DNA of the CDR3 is TGTGCTAGTGGTTTGATCCGGAAGAACACCGGGGAGCTGTTTTTT. Amino acids: CASGLIRKNTGELFF.

The rearrangement uses TRBV9 and TRBJ1-2; D call uncertain. The CDR3 runs to 15 residues. V lost 0 bases and J lost 4, with 13 bases in between. The V gene's germline CDR1 is SGDLS and CDR2 YYNGEE. CDR3 DNA sequence: TGTGCCAGCAGCGTAGGGACTCCCGATACCTATGGCTACACCTTC. This sequence encodes CASSVGTPDTYGYTF.

The chain uses TRBV4-1 and TRBJ2-7; tentatively, D is TRBD1 (5 bases). Per the germline V gene, CDR1 is MGHRA and CDR2 is YSYEKL. The CDR3 runs to 16 residues. The ends were cut back, 4 bases at V and 0 bases at J, with 16 bases in the middle. CDR3 DNA: TGCGCCAGCAGCCGGACAAAAATCCGGTCCTCCTACGAGCAGTACTTC. It is translated as CASSRTKIRSSYEQYF.

The V and J genes are TRBV5-1 and TRBJ2-3, with 7 positions matching TRBD1. J was trimmed by 6 bases and V by 0 bases; bases with no gene match: 4. Germline assignment: CDR1 SGHRS and CDR2 YFSETQ. CDR3 length equals 14 residues. The CDR3 sequence: CASSLGQGPDTQYF. The CDR3 DNA reads TGCGCCAGCAGCTTGGGACAGGGCCCCGATACGCAGTATTTT.

The gene calls are TRBV9 and TRBJ1-2, with 7 bases matching TRBD1. Germline CDR1 SGDLS, CDR2 YYNGEE. V was clipped by 4 bases and J by 3 bases; unmatched bases: 9. The CDR3 length is 15 residues. The CDR3 spells CASSFRQGEDYGYTF. The CDR3 nucleotides read TGTGCCAGCAGCTTCCGACAGGGTGAGGACTATGGCTACACCTTC.

This clone was counted a single time. This chain connects TRBV28 to TRBJ1-2; 9 bases line up with TRBD1. The germline CDR1 and CDR2 sequences are MDHEN and SYDVKM. The V gene end was trimmed by 8 bases and the J gene end by 5 bases; junction bases not matched to a gene: 9. The CDR3 loop spans 14 amino acids. The CDR3 protein is CASGGGQGLYGYTF. The CDR3 DNA reads TGTGCCAGCGGCGGGGGACAGGGCCTATATGGCTACACCTTC.

This clone showed up just once. The V call is TRBV5-1, the J call TRBJ2-2; the match to TRBD1 covers 8 bases. Germline V lookup: CDR1 SGHRS, CDR2 YFSETQ. CDR3 length: 15 amino acids. V was clipped by 1 base and J by 6 bases; unmatched bases: 5. CDR3 coding DNA: TGCGCCAGCAGCTTGCCCCAGGGGGCTGCCGGGGAGCTGTTTTTT. It encodes CASSLPQGAAGELFF.

The table lists this clone with a count of one. The rearrangement joins TRBV28 to TRBJ1-2; TRBD1 agrees at 10 bases. V shed 5 bases, J shed 6 bases, and the junction held 6 bases outside the gene matches. CDR1 MDHEN and CDR2 SYDVKM come from the germline V gene. The CDR3 spans 14 residues. The CDR3 coding sequence is TGTGCCAGCAGTCCCCTGGGGACAGGGGATGGCTACACCTTC. Amino acid sequence: CASSPLGTGDGYTF.

J is TRBJ1-1 and V is TRBV9; unclear D gene. V was shortened by 4 bases and J by 0 bases, with 16 bases between the two germline ends. Germline CDR1 and CDR2: SGDLS and YYNGEE. The CDR3 loop spans 16 amino acids. CDR3 region: CASSSAYDGLNTEAFF. The CDR3 bases are TGTGCCAGCAGCAGTGCGTATGACGGGCTGAACACTGAAGCTTTCTTT.

This chain uses TRBV19 with TRBJ2-7, with D perhaps matching TRBD2 (6 bases). V was pared by 3 bases and J by 4 bases, with 16 bases between. CDR1 LNHDA and CDR2 SQIVND come from the germline V gene (reference sequence). The CDR3 loop spans 15 amino acids. CDR3 sequence (DNA): TGTGCCAGTAGTATGTCCCGGGTGCGGGGTTACGAGCAGTACTTC. Its protein product is CASSMSRVRGYEQYF.

This chain connects TRBV9 to TRBJ2-5; TRBD1 or TRBD2 may be the D gene (6 bases each). The CDR3 is made up of 17 amino acids. V lost 3 bases and J lost 5, with 23 bases in between. Germline lookup yields CDR1 SGDLS and CDR2 YYNGEE. As DNA, the CDR3 is TGTGCCAGCAGCGCATCCTCGAGGAGGGGGGCTCGGGAGACCCAGTACTTC. It specifies CASSASSRRGARETQYF. The full variable domain, in which reference TRBV9 and TRBJ2-5 provide the parts outside the CDR3, is DSGVTQTPKHLITATGQRVTLRCSPRSGDLSVYWYQQSLDQGLQFLIQYYNGEERAKGNILERFSAQQFPDLHSELNLSSLELGDSALYFCASSASSRRGARETQYFGPGTRLLVL.

This clone was detected only a few times. CDR3 sequence reads: CASSPSGNTIYF. CDR3 coding DNA: TGTGCCAGCAGCCCCTCTGGAAACACCATATATTTT. The chain joins TRBV4-2 to TRBJ1-3; D is unclear. V lost 4 bases and J 0 bases, leaving 1 base between the germline ends. The CDR3 extends over 12 amino acids. Germline V gene sequence: CDR1 LGHNA, CDR2 YNFKEQ.

V and J are TRBV27 and TRBJ1-4; TRBD1 matches 8 bases. The CDR3 extends over 15 amino acids. The germline gives CDR1 MNHEY, CDR2 SMNVEV (reference sequence). Trimming at V came to 5 bases and at J to 5 bases, leaving 7 bases not matched to a gene. The CDR3 DNA reads as TGTGCCAGCAGTACATACAGGGGGGGGAATGAAAAACTGTTTTTT. It codes for CASSTYRGGNEKLFF.

The V and J genes are TRBV5-5 and TRBJ2-7; D gene uncertain. Germline values: CDR1 SGHKS, CDR2 YYEKEE (reference sequence). Trimming cost V 4 bases and J 0 bases, with 11 bases left between them. The CDR3 covers 14 residues. The CDR3 nucleotides are TGTGCCAGCAGCCTGAGGACGGACTCCTACGAGCAGTACTTC. It translates to CASSLRTDSYEQYF.

The chain is built from TRBV11-3 and TRBJ2-1; D remains unclear. The CDR3 runs 16 residues. The germline gives CDR1 SGHNT, CDR2 YENEEA. With 2 bases removed from V and 0 bases from J, the gap between germline ends came to 11 bases. The CDR3 DNA reads as TGTGCCAGCAGCTTACAATTTGATCCCTCCTACAATGAGCAGTTCTTC. Its translation is CASSLQFDPSYNEQFF. Combining the CDR3 with reference TRBV11-3 and TRBJ2-1 gives the whole variable domain EAGVVQSPRYKIIEKKQPVAFWCNPISGHNTLYWYLQNLGQGPELLIRYENEEAVDDSQLPKDRFSAERLKGVDSTLKIQPAELGDSAVYLCASSLQFDPSYNEQFFGPGTRLTVL.

The rearrangement uses TRBV30 and TRBJ2-2, with D tentatively TRBD1 or TRBD2 (5 bases each). CDR3 length: 14 amino acids. Trimming took 1 base from V and 3 from J, leaving 9 bases between them. Germline CDR1 is GTSNPN and CDR2 is SVGIG (reference sequence). The chain's CDR3 is CAWSGGPDTGELFF. The CDR3 nucleotides are TGTGCCTGGAGTGGGGGACCCGACACCGGGGAGCTGTTTTTT.

Here the CDR3 DNA reads TGTGCCAGCACACAGGGCGGTGGGCGGGACACTGAAGCTTTCTTT. Protein product: CASTQGGGRDTEAFF. The J gene is TRBJ1-1, the V gene TRBV28; D is possibly TRBD1 (6 bases). Trimming removed 7 bases at V and 3 bases at J, with 18 bases between. The CDR3 runs to 15 residues. CDR1 MDHEN and CDR2 SYDVKM come from the germline V gene.

J is TRBJ2-5 and V is TRBV5-1; D not certain. The V end lost 5 bases, the J end lost 4 bases, and 9 bases lay between the germline ends. Germline assignment: CDR1 SGHRS and CDR2 YFSETQ. The CDR3 extends over 12 amino acids. The CDR3 here is CASRRRLETQYF. CDR3 sequence (DNA): TGCGCCAGCAGAAGGCGGTTAGAGACCCAGTACTTC.

The V call is TRBV15, the J call TRBJ2-1; TRBD2 matches at 7 bases. The CDR3 loop spans 17 amino acids. Germline loops: CDR1 LNHNV, CDR2 YYDKDF (reference sequence). Germline trimming cut 4 bases from V and 5 bases from J; bases unmatched to any gene: 14. For the CDR3, the DNA is TGTGCCACCAGCAACCCCAAAAGACGGGGGGTTGACAATGAGCAGTTCTTC. Its protein is CATSNPKRRGVDNEQFF.

The J gene is TRBJ2-1, the V gene TRBV18, with D maybe TRBD1 (6 bases). Germline V gene lookup returns CDR1 KGHSH and CDR2 LQKENI. The V gene lost 6 bases and the J gene lost 8 bases, with 14 bases spanning the gap. This CDR3 spans 13 amino acids. The CDR3: CASSPARQDEQFF. Here the CDR3 DNA reads TGTGCCAGCTCGCCGGCTCGACAGGATGAGCAGTTCTTC.

This clone is deemed medium-sized. This chain links TRBV7-2 with TRBJ1-5, with D uncertain. V gave up 7 bases and J gave up 0 bases, with 7 bases separating them. CDR1 and CDR2 from the germline V gene are SGHTA and FQGNSA. CDR3 length: 13 residues. CDR3 residues: CASNSYSNQPQHF. The CDR3 coding sequence is TGTGCCAGCAATAGTTATAGCAATCAGCCCCAGCATTTT.

There are a few counts of this clone. The rearrangement joins TRBV3-1 (or the pseudogene TRBV3-2) to TRBJ2-4; the D is unclear. Germline-derived CDR1 and CDR2 are LGHDT and YNNKEL (reference sequence). Trimming took off 0 bases at V and 2 bases at J, with 8 bases between the two ends. The CDR3 runs 15 residues. The CDR3 nucleotides read TGTGCCAGCAGCCAAGAGTGGGAACCCAAAAACATTCAGTACTTC. It yields the protein CASSQEWEPKNIQYF.

The V and J genes are TRBV25-1 and TRBJ2-3; 7 nucleotides line up with TRBD2. Trimming at V came to 6 bases and at J to 4 bases, leaving 7 bases not matched to a gene. The CDR3 covers 14 residues. Germline V gives CDR1 MGHDK, CDR2 SYGVNS. The CDR3 coding sequence is TGTGCCAGCAGCTATGGGGGGGACTCAGATACGCAGTATTTT. It yields the protein CASSYGGDSDTQYF.